The T cell receptor (beta chain) described here comes from a study of T cells in Graves' hyperthyroidism and ophthalmopathy. Study-wide results and caveats: Onset of ophthalmopathy came a median roughly 6 months after the model predicted it. In the blood, most expanded thyroid clonotypes above 0.001 appeared as well.

RNA transcripts gave rise to amplified TCR beta CDR3 regions. An initial round of RT-PCR targeting the TCR CDR3 relied on the HTBI primer set. TCRdb re-analysed the multiplex PCR reads in MiXCR, keeping a single row per CDR3 protein. Seen here are some 580,000 distinct CDR3 sequences, roughly 15% observed once, and the top ten hold less than 3.5%. Exclusion of a patient resulted from uncontrolled infection, other autoimmune disease, pregnancy or lactation. As for this clonotype: The antigen is undetermined.

The TCR sequence derives from a woman aged 40 to 50 with Graves' ophthalmopathy. The sequenced sample was blood.

The CDR3: CASSSQGGPGANVLTF. CDR3 bases: TGCGCCAGCAGCTCCCAGGGTGGGCCTGGGGCCAACGTCCTGACTTTC. The chain has TRBV5-1 and TRBJ2-6; the D gene is possibly TRBD1 (5 bases). V was pared by 3 bases and J by 2 bases, with 12 bases between. The CDR3 covers 16 residues. From germline, CDR1 is SGHRS and CDR2 YFSETQ.